Following are 30 T cell receptor beta chains from one sample sequenced in a study of blood T cell repertoires in COVID-19. Repertoires were generated with immunoSEQ multiplex PCR, while TCRdb's copy carries only in-frame clones and drops some. The sample gives about 250,000 clones, 70% to 90% of which show up once; about 9.1% is in the top ten. Material for sequencing was PBMCs or T cells enriched from blood (not recorded which). These receptor sequences come from a woman between 45 and 60 years old with acute COVID-19.

This clone was seen more than once but under ten times. V gene TRBV13 combines with J gene TRBJ1-2; 8 bases match TRBD1. CDR3 length: 14 residues. CDR1 and CDR2 (germline): PRHDT, FYEKMQ (reference sequence). Trimming cost V 2 bases and J 8 bases; bases outside gene matches: 7. CDR3 nucleotide sequence: TGTGCCAGCAGCTTATCAGGGGGCGCCTACGGCTACACCTTC. Translating gives CASSLSGGAYGYTF.

This clone was seen a handful of times. J is TRBJ1-3 and V is TRBV12-3 or TRBV12-4; D might be TRBD1 (6 bases). This CDR3 region has 13 residues. V lost 3 bases to trimming and J lost 5 bases, with 8 bases between them. CDR3 DNA sequence: TGTGCCAGCAGTTTCGGGGGGCGAAACACCATATATTTT. Residues: CASSFGGRNTIYF.

The chain links TRBV25-1 to TRBJ1-3; weak D call: TRBD1 (5 bases). The CDR3 extends over 15 amino acids. CDR1 is MGHDK, CDR2 SYGVNS, per germline. V gave up 3 bases and J gave up 3 bases, with 12 bases separating them. The CDR3: CASSDSSGYGNTIYF. For the CDR3, the DNA is TGTGCCAGCAGTGATAGTTCAGGGTATGGAAACACCATATATTTT.

In DNA form, the CDR3 reads TGTGCCAGCAGTGAAGCGGGACAGGACTATAATTCACCCCTCCACTTT. Translation gives CASSEAGQDYNSPLHF. The chain is built from TRBV6-1 and TRBJ1-6, with TRBD1 matching over 8 bases. CDR1 and CDR2 from the germline V gene are MNHNS and SASEGT. The CDR3 has 16 residues. V was clipped by 0 bases and J by 3 bases; unmatched bases: 1.

The CDR3 is CASVRVGAEQYF. Here the CDR3 DNA reads TGTGCCAGCGTCCGGGTAGGGGCCGAGCAGTACTTC. This chain connects TRBV2 to TRBJ2-7; D might be TRBD1 (5 bases). The CDR3 extends over 12 amino acids. V lost 8 bases and J 6 bases, leaving 14 bases between the germline ends. Germline CDR1 reads SNHLY; CDR2 reads FYNNEI. The complete variable domain, with remaining parts taken from reference TRBV2 and TRBJ2-7, reads EPEVTQTPSHQVTQMGQEVILRCVPISNHLYFYWYRQILGQKVEFLVSFYNNEISEKSEIFDDQFSVERPDGSNFTLKIRSTKLEDSAMYFCASVRVGAEQYFGPGTRLTVT.

This clone was recorded a few times. The rearrangement links TRBV5-6 to TRBJ2-7; TRBD1 is a possible D gene (6 bases). V was trimmed by 5 bases and J by 5 bases, leaving 14 bases between them. The germline V gene encodes CDR1 SGHDT and CDR2 YYEEEE. The CDR3 has 13 residues. In DNA form, the CDR3 reads TGTGCCAGCAGTCCAGGGACATCCCACGAGCAGTACTTC. Translated, it gives CASSPGTSHEQYF.

This clone showed up just a few times. V usage is TRBV7-6 and J usage is TRBJ1-1; D gene uncertain. CDR3 length equals 14 residues. The germline gives CDR1 SGHVS, CDR2 FNYEAQ. V shed 0 bases and J shed 2 bases, with 7 bases lying between them. CDR3 sequence reads: CASSLAPVNTEAFF. CDR3 nucleotide sequence: TGTGCCAGCAGCTTAGCGCCAGTTAACACTGAAGCTTTCTTT. Based on the CDR3 plus reference TRBV7-6 and TRBJ1-1, the full variable domain is GAGVSQSPRYKVTKRGQDVALRCDPISGHVSLYWYRQALGQGPEFLTYFNYEAQQDKSGLPNDRFSAERPEGSISTLTIQRTEQRDSAMYRCASSLAPVNTEAFFGQGTRLTVV.

The chain employs TRBV10-3 and TRBJ2-7, with TRBD2 matching over 8 bases. In germline, CDR1 is ENHRY, CDR2 SYGVKD. The V segment lost 5 bases and the J segment 1 base; nucleotides outside the gene matches: 4. This CDR3 has 14 amino acids. CDR3 region: CAISSTSESYEQYF. The CDR3 DNA reads as TGTGCCATCAGTTCGACTAGCGAGTCCTACGAGCAGTACTTC.

The chain recombines TRBV7-9 with TRBJ1-2, with a weak D call TRBD1 (6 bases). V was trimmed by 4 bases and J by 0 bases, leaving 12 bases between them. The CDR3 has 15 residues. Per germline, CDR1 SEHNR and CDR2 FQNEAQ (reference sequence). CDR3 DNA: TGTGCCAGCAGCTACTACGGACAGACTAACTATGGCTACACCTTC. Amino acid sequence: CASSYYGQTNYGYTF.

A single count supports this clone. This rearrangement joins TRBV7-2 to TRBJ1-5; maybe TRBD1 (6 bases). CDR3 length equals 15 residues. Germline-derived CDR1 and CDR2 are SGHTA and FQGNSA. Trimming stripped 3 bases from V and 6 bases from J, with 15 bases between. The DNA of the CDR3 is TGTGCCAGCAGCTTGGAAACAGGGAGGGTTCAGCCCCAGCATTTT. As protein: CASSLETGRVQPQHF.

V usage is TRBV18 and J usage is TRBJ2-3, with D perhaps matching TRBD2 (5 bases). From germline, CDR1 is KGHSH and CDR2 LQKENI. V was shortened by 4 bases and J by 9 bases, with 11 bases between the two germline ends. CDR3 length equals 12 residues. The DNA for the CDR3 is TGTGCCAGCTCACGAGCAAGGGAGACGCAGTATTTT. This codes for CASSRARETQYF.

The J gene is TRBJ2-2, the V gene TRBV10-3; 9 bases align to TRBD1. From germline, CDR1 is ENHRY and CDR2 SYGVKD. The CDR3 totals 16 residues. V gave up 5 bases and J gave up 5 bases; unmatched junction bases: 9. The CDR3 DNA reads as TGTGCCATCAGTACAGGGGGCCTTGGAAAGACCGGGGAGCTGTTTTTT. Translation: CAISTGGLGKTGELFF.

The rearrangement links TRBV7-2 to TRBJ2-2; TRBD2 is a possible D gene (5 bases). V lost 0 bases, J lost 3 bases, and 8 bases lay in between. Germline-derived CDR1 and CDR2 are SGHTA and FQGNSA. There are 15 residues in the CDR3. The CDR3 protein is CASSLARAHTGELFF. The CDR3 region has the DNA TGTGCCAGCAGCTTAGCGCGGGCACACACCGGGGAGCTGTTTTTT.

The rearrangement links TRBV20-1 to TRBJ2-3; 9 nucleotides match TRBD2. V gave up 3 bases and J gave up 0 bases; unmatched junction bases: 10. Germline values: CDR1 DFQATT, CDR2 SNEGSKA (reference sequence). There are 17 residues in the CDR3. CDR3 region: CSASLRGGSTSTDTQYF. The CDR3, as DNA: TGCAGTGCTAGTTTGCGGGGGGGATCTACTAGCACAGATACGCAGTATTTT.

V is TRBV6-2 or TRBV6-3 and J is TRBJ2-7, with D possibly matching TRBD1 (5 bases). Deletions cut 3 bases from V and 0 bases from J, with 12 bases between. CDR1 and CDR2 (germline): MNHEY, SVGEGT. The CDR3 runs to 15 residues. This CDR3 reads CASSYPNRPSYEQYF. For the CDR3, the DNA is TGTGCCAGCAGTTATCCCAACAGGCCCTCCTACGAGCAGTACTTC.

This rearrangement joins TRBV11-2 to TRBJ2-2; TRBD2 might be the D (6 bases). The germline gives CDR1 SGHAT, CDR2 FQNNGV. V was shortened by 2 bases and J by 5 bases, with 9 bases between the two germline ends. The CDR3 covers 14 residues. The CDR3 DNA sequence: TGTGCCAGCAGCTTAAGCGGGTCTACCGGGGAGCTGTTTTTT. Translation: CASSLSGSTGELFF. The variable domain in full, completed from reference TRBV11-2 and TRBJ2-2, reads EAGVAQSPRYKIIEKRQSVAFWCNPISGHATLYWYQQILGQGPKLLIQFQNNGVVDDSQLPKDRFSAERLKGVDSTLKIQPAKLEDSAVYLCASSLSGSTGELFFGEGSRLTVL.

A single count supports this clone. The CDR3 here is CASSTDYADTQYF. DNA for the CDR3: TGTGCCAGCAGCACCGACTACGCGGATACGCAGTATTTT. J is TRBJ2-3 and V is TRBV7-3; D is perhaps TRBD2 (5 bases). CDR1 and CDR2 from the germline V gene are SGHTA and FQGTGA. This CDR3 has 13 amino acids. V was pared by 5 bases and J by 6 bases, with 12 bases between.

The gene calls are TRBV27 and TRBJ1-1, with a possible D match to TRBD1 (5 bases). V was clipped by 2 bases and J by 4 bases, with 11 bases between them. CDR1 and CDR2 (germline): MNHEY, SMNVEV (reference sequence). This CDR3 is 14 amino acids long. For the CDR3, the DNA is TGTGCCAGCAGTTTAAGGGGTCGACCCACTGAAGCTTTCTTT. Translated: CASSLRGRPTEAFF.

The gene calls are TRBV18 and TRBJ1-6, with TRBD1 matching over 7 bases. The CDR3 is 15 residues long. Germline V gene lookup returns CDR1 KGHSH and CDR2 LQKENI. V shed 6 bases, J shed 5 bases, and the junction held 7 bases outside the gene matches. The CDR3 loop reads CASSPGTDNNSPLHF. Here the CDR3 DNA reads TGTGCCAGCTCCCCCGGGACAGACAATAATTCACCCCTCCACTTT.

This clone has only a few counts. The rearrangement links TRBV7-8 to TRBJ1-5; 7 nucleotides align to TRBD1. The germline V gene has CDR1 SGHVS and CDR2 FQNEAQ. This CDR3 comprises 14 residues. With 1 base clipped from V and 3 bases from J, the junction kept 0 bases outside the gene matches. The CDR3 DNA sequence: TGTGCCAGCAGCTTAGAGGGGGCCAATCAGCCCCAGCATTTT. It yields the protein CASSLEGANQPQHF.

The CDR3 DNA sequence: TGTGCCAGCAAGGACAGGGTGGGGGAAAAACTGTTTTTT. Its protein product is CASKDRVGEKLFF. The chain joins TRBV5-8 to TRBJ1-4, with TRBD1 matching 8 bases. This CDR3 comprises 13 residues. Losses at the gene ends were 6 bases for V and 8 bases for J; bases not matched to a gene: 6. Germline V gene data show CDR1 as SGHTS and CDR2 as YDEGEE.

The CDR3 protein is CASSVGTGLNNEQFF. The CDR3 DNA reads as TGTGCCAGCAGCGTAGGGACAGGCTTAAACAATGAGCAGTTCTTC. The V and J genes are TRBV9 and TRBJ2-1; 7 bases are a match to TRBD1. The germline CDR1 and CDR2 sequences are SGDLS and YYNGEE. This CDR3 is 15 amino acids long. The ends lost 0 bases at V and 5 bases at J; junction bases unmatched: 5.

CDR3 sequence (DNA): TGTGCCAGCAGCGCTTACAGCTTTGAAGCTTTCTTT. It is translated as CASSAYSFEAFF. This chain uses TRBV6-5 with TRBJ1-1, with D unclear. The CDR3 loop spans 12 amino acids. The V end lost 6 bases, the J end lost 7 bases, and 12 bases lay between the germline ends. Germline V CDR1 and CDR2: MNHEY, SVGAGI.

As DNA, the CDR3 is TGTGCCAGTAGTATAAACACAGGCAGTAATCAGCCCCAGCATTTT. Amino acid sequence: CASSINTGSNQPQHF. The V and J genes are TRBV19 and TRBJ1-5; D perhaps matches TRBD1 (5 bases). V gave up 2 bases and J gave up 4 bases, with 12 bases separating them. CDR3 length equals 15 residues. Germline CDR1 reads LNHDA; CDR2 reads SQIVND (reference sequence).

This sequence joins TRBV7-6 and TRBJ1-2, with TRBD1 as a possible D gene (5 bases). The CDR3 contains 15 residues. Germline V CDR1 and CDR2: SGHVS, FNYEAQ. V was trimmed by 7 bases and J by 0 bases, leaving 15 bases between them. The CDR3 nucleotides are TGTGCCAGCAACAAAATAGGGGATTCTAACTATGGCTACACCTTC. Translation: CASNKIGDSNYGYTF.

This CDR3 reads CASSQEDRGTYEQYF. CDR3 DNA sequence: TGCGCCAGCAGCCAAGAAGACAGGGGGACCTACGAGCAGTACTTC. The chain employs TRBV4-1 and TRBJ2-7; 9 bases agree with TRBD1. CDR3 length equals 15 residues. Losses at the gene ends were 0 bases for V and 2 bases for J; bases not matched to a gene: 2. Looked up from germline, CDR1 is MGHRA and CDR2 is YSYEKL.

CDR3 in DNA: TGCAGCGTTGAAGCCGGGGGCCAAGAGACCCAGTACTTC. Its translation: CSVEAGGQETQYF. The V and J genes are TRBV29-1 and TRBJ2-5; a weak D match, TRBD2 (6 bases). The CDR3 sequence is 13 residues long. The V gene lost 1 base and the J gene lost 1 base, with 7 bases spanning the gap. Germline V lookup: CDR1 SQVTM, CDR2 ANQGSEA.

The chain carries TRBV6-2 or TRBV6-3 and TRBJ2-6, with a possible D match to TRBD1 (5 bases). Germline V gives CDR1 MNHEY, CDR2 SVGEGT. V shed 0 bases and J shed 0 bases, with 9 bases lying between them. The CDR3 extends over 17 amino acids. CDR3 sequence: CASSYSTASSGANVLTF. CDR3 nucleotide sequence: TGTGCCAGCAGTTACTCGACAGCCTCCTCTGGGGCCAACGTCCTGACTTTC.

Only a few counts were recorded for this clone. This rearrangement joins TRBV19 to TRBJ1-2, with 8 nucleotides matching TRBD1. The CDR3 has 15 residues. CDR1 and CDR2 (germline): LNHDA, SQIVND (reference sequence). V gave up 3 bases and J gave up 7 bases; unmatched junction bases: 10. The CDR3 here is CASSIRTGRDGGYTF. DNA for the CDR3: TGTGCCAGTAGTATCCGGACAGGGCGAGATGGTGGCTACACCTTC.

A word on this clone: An end of the junction differs from the germline gene, which may be a read error. The chain combines TRBV29-1 with TRBJ1-1, with D hard to call. CDR1 and CDR2 (germline): SQVTM, ANQGSEA. This CDR3 spans 12 amino acids. The CDR3 region is CSAELSGTEAFF. The CDR3 nucleotides read TGCAGCGCTGAACTAAGCGGGACTGAAGCTTTCTTT.